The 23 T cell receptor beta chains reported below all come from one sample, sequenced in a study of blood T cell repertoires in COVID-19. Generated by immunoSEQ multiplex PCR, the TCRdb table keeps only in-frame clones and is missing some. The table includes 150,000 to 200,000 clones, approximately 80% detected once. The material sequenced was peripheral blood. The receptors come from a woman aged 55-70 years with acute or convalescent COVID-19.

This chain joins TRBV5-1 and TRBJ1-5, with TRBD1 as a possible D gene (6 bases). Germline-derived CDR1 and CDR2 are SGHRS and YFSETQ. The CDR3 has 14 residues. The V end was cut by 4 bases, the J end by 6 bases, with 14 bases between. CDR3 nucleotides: TGCGCCAGCAGCCCCGGACAGAATGGTCAGCCCCAGCATTTT. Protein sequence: CASSPGQNGQPQHF.

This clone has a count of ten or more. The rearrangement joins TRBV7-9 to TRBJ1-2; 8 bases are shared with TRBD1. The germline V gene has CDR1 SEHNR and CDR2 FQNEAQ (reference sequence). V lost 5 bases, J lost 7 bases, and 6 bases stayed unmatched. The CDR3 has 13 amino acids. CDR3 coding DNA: TGTGCCAGCAGCCCGCAACAGGGGGGTGGCTACACCTTC. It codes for CASSPQQGGGYTF. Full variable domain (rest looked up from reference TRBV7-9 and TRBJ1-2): DTGVSQNPRHKITKRGQNVTFRCDPISEHNRLYWYRQTLGQGPEFLTYFQNEAQLEKSRLLSDRFSAERPKGSFSTLEIQRTEQGDSAMYLCASSPQQGGGYTFGSGTRLTVV.

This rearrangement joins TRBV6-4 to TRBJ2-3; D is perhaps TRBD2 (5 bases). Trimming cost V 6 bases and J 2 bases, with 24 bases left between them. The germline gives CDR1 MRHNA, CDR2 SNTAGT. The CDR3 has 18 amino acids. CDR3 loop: CASSVSDRLGRATDTQYF. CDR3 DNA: TGTGCCAGCAGCGTCTCGGACCGACTCGGGCGGGCCACAGATACGCAGTATTTT.

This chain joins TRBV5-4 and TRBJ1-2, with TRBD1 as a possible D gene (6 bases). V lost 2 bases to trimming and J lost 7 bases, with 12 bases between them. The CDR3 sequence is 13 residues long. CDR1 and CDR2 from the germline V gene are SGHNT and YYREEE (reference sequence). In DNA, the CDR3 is TGTGCCAGCAGCTTACAGGGTGCCCGTGGCTACACCTTC. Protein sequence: CASSLQGARGYTF.

This CDR3 is CASSQEFGSRGLSSYNEQFF. The CDR3 DNA is TGTGCCAGCAGCCAAGAATTTGGGTCGAGGGGGTTGAGCTCCTACAATGAGCAGTTCTTC. The J gene is TRBJ2-1, the V gene TRBV3-1 (or the pseudogene TRBV3-2), with a tentative D call TRBD1 (6 bases). CDR3 length: 20 residues. Germline V gene sequence: CDR1 LGHDT, CDR2 YNNKEL (reference sequence). V was trimmed by 0 bases and J by 0 bases, leaving 21 bases between them.

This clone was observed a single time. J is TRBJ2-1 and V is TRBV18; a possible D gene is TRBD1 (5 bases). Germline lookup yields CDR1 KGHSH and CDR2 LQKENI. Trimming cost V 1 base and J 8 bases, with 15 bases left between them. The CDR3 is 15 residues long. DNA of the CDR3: TGTGCCAGCTCACCACGACGCCAAGGGGTCGATGAGCAGTTCTTC. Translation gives CASSPRRQGVDEQFF.

Here the CDR3 reads CASSSPRTDTQYF. CDR3 in DNA: TGTGCCAGCAGCTCCCCCCGGACAGATACGCAGTATTTT. This rearrangement joins TRBV11-2 to TRBJ2-3; D uncertain. V lost 4 bases to trimming and J lost 3 bases, with 8 bases between them. This CDR3 is built from 13 residues. CDR1 is SGHAT and CDR2 is FQNNGV in the germline V gene.

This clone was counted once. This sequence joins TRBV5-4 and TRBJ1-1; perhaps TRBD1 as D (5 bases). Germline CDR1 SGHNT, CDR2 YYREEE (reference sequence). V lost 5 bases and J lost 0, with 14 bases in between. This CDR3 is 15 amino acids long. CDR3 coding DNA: TGTGCCAGCAGAAGGGGCCAGGGATTGAACACTGAAGCTTTCTTT. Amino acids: CASRRGQGLNTEAFF.

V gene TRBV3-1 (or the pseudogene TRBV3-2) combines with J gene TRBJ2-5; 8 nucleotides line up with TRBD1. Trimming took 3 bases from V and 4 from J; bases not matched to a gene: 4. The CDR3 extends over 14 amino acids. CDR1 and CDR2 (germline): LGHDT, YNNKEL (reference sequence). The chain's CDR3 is CASSQQGTGETQYF. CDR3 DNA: TGTGCCAGCAGCCAGCAAGGGACAGGAGAGACCCAGTACTTC.

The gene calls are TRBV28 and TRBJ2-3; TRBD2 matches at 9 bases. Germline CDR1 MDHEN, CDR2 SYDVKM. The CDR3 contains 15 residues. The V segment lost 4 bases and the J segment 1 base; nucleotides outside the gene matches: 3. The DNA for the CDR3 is TGTGCCAGCAGTTCTTTAGCGGGGGGCACAGATACGCAGTATTTT. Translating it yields CASSSLAGGTDTQYF.

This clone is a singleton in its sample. The CDR3 here is CASSLQAGPGAFF. Written as DNA, the CDR3 is TGTGCCAGCAGTTTACAGGCAGGCCCAGGGGCTTTCTTT. This rearrangement joins TRBV28 to TRBJ1-1, with a weak D call TRBD1 (5 bases). This CDR3 is 13 amino acids long. Germline assignment: CDR1 MDHEN and CDR2 SYDVKM. Deletions cut 2 bases from V and 11 bases from J, with 15 bases between. Drawing the rest from reference TRBV28 and TRBJ1-1, the complete variable domain is DVKVTQSSRYLVKRTGEKVFLECVQDMDHENMFWYRQDPGLGLRLIYFSYDVKMKEKGDIPEGYSVSREKKERFSLILESASTNQTSMYLCASSLQAGPGAFFGQGTRLTVV.

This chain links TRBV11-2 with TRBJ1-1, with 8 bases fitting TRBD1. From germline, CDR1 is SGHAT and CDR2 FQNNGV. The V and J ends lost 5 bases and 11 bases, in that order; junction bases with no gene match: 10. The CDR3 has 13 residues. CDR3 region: CASSRLRTGTAFF. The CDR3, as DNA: TGTGCCAGCAGCCGATTACGGACAGGGACGGCTTTCTTT.

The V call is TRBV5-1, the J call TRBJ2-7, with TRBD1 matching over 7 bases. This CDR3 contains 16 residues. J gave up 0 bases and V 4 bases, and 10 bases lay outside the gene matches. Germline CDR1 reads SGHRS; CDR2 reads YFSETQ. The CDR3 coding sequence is TGCGCCAGCAGCAAACAGACAGGGACCAACTCCTACGAGCAGTACTTC. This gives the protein CASSKQTGTNSYEQYF. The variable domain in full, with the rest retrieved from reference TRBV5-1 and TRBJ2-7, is KAGVTQTPRYLIKTRGQQVTLSCSPISGHRSVSWYQQTPGQGLQFLFEYFSETQRNKGNFPGRFSGRQFSNSRSEMNVSTLELGDSALYLCASSKQTGTNSYEQYFGPGTRLTVT.

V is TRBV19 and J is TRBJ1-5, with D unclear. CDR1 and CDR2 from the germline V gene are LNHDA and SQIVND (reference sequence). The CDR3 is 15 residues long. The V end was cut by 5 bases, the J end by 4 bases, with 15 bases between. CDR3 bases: TGTGCCAGTAGTGTGGCCTTACAGTCTAATCAGCCCCAGCATTTT. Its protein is CASSVALQSNQPQHF.

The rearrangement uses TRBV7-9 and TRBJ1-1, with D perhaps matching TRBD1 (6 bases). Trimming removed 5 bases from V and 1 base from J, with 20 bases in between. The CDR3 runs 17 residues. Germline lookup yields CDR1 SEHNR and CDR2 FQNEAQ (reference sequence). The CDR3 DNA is TGTGCCAGCAGCGGACGATTTAGGACAGATTCGAACACTGAAGCTTTCTTT. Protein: CASSGRFRTDSNTEAFF.

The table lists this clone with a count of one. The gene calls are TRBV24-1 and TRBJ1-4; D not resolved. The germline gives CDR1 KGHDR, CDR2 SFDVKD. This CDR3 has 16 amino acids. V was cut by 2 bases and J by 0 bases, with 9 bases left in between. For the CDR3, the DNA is TGTGCCACCAGTGATTCCAGTCCCGCAACTAATGAAAAACTGTTTTTT. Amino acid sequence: CATSDSSPATNEKLFF.

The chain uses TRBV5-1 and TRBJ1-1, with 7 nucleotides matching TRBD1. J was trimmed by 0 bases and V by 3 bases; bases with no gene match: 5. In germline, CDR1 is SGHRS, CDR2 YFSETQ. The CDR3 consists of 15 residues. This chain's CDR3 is CASSWLDRLNTEAFF. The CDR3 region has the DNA TGCGCCAGCAGCTGGTTGGACAGGTTGAACACTGAAGCTTTCTTT.

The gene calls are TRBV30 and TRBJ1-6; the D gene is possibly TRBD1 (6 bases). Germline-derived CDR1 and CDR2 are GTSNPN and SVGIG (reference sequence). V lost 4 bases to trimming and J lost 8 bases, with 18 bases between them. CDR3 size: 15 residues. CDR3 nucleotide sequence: TGTGCCTGGACCGAACAGGGTCTACCCTATTCACCCCTCCACTTT. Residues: CAWTEQGLPYSPLHF. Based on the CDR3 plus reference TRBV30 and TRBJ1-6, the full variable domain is SQTIHQWPATLVQPVGSPLSLECTVEGTSNPNLYWYRQAAGRGLQLLFYSVGIGQISSEVPQNLSASRPQDRQFILSSKKLLLSDSGFYLCAWTEQGLPYSPLHFGNGTRLTVT.

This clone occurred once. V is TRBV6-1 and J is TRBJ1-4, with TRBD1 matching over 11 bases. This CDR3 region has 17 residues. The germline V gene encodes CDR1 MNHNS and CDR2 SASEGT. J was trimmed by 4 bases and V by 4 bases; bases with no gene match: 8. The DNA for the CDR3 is TGTGCCAGCAGTGTTCACATCGGGACAGGGGGTAATGAAAAACTGTTTTTT. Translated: CASSVHIGTGGNEKLFF.

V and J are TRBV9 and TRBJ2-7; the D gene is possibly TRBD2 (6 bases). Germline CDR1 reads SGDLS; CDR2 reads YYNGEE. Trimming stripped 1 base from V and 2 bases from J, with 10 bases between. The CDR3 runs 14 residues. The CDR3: CASSVNGGTYEQYF. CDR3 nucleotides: TGTGCCAGCAGCGTAAACGGGGGTACCTACGAGCAGTACTTC.

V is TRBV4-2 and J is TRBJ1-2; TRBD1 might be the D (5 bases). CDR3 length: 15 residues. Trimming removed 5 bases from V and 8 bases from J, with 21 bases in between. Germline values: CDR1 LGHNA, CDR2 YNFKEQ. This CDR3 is CASSGKGTSLSGYTF. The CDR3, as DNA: TGTGCCAGCAGCGGGAAGGGGACTAGCCTCTCGGGCTACACCTTC.

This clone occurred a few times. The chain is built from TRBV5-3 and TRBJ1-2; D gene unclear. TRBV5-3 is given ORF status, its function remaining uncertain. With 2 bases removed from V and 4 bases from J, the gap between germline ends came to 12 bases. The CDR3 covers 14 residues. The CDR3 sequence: CARSFVEPFYGYTF. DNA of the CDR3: TGTGCCAGAAGCTTTGTAGAGCCCTTCTATGGCTACACCTTC.

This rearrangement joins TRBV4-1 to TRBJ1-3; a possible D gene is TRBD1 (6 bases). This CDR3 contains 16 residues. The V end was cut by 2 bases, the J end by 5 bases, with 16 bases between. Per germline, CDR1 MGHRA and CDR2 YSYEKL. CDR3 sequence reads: CASSQSQTGGRNTIYF. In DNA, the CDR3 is TGCGCCAGCAGCCAATCCCAGACAGGTGGGAGAAACACCATATATTTT.